A selection of T cell receptor beta chains follows, all from one sample in a study of human T cells and chemical hapten exposure. TCRdb re-derived calls from the RACE reads in MiXCR, one entry per CDR3 protein. This table holds a few hundred thousand distinct CDR3 sequences, roughly 8% found once. The sample in question was whole blood, obtained in connection with sensitization to the hapten diphenylcyclopropenone (DPC). Source of these receptors: a man younger than 35 with alopecia areata. Some clones in this sample may be carry-over from other donors' samples. CDR3s leave out the opening cysteine and the closing phenylalanine or tryptophan. D genes are given only for firm matches. Size is stated for part of the rows, as once, few or many counts, or as a class when the clone is expanded.

CDR3 protein,D gene,clone size,J gene,V gene
ASSQDPGYTDTQY,NA,few,TRBJ2-3,TRBV4-1
ASSHPADRGYYNEQF,TRBD1,NA,TRBJ2-1,TRBV4-1
ASISLGQREETQY,NA,few,TRBJ2-5,TRBV28
AISGPAGALTGELF,TRBD2,many,TRBJ2-2,TRBV10-3
ASTLTGGNNYGYT,TRBD1,few,TRBJ1-2,TRBV7-2
ASASGGPYNEQF,TRBD2,few,TRBJ2-1,TRBV7-8
ASSLSTGYFYSIQY,NA,many,TRBJ2-4,TRBV7-9
ASSQEFRTDGYT,NA,NA,TRBJ1-2,TRBV3-1
ASSRLGYEQY,NA,many,TRBJ2-7,TRBV5-6
ASSFEGGNEQF,TRBD2,few,TRBJ2-1,TRBV27
ASSANYEQF,NA,few,TRBJ2-1,TRBV25-1
ASSLYWTAGANVLT,NA,NA,TRBJ2-6,TRBV12-3/TRBV12-4
ASSNEVDEQF,NA,NA,TRBJ2-1,TRBV21-1
ASSITPRDRRQNIQY,TRBD1,few,TRBJ2-4,TRBV5-1